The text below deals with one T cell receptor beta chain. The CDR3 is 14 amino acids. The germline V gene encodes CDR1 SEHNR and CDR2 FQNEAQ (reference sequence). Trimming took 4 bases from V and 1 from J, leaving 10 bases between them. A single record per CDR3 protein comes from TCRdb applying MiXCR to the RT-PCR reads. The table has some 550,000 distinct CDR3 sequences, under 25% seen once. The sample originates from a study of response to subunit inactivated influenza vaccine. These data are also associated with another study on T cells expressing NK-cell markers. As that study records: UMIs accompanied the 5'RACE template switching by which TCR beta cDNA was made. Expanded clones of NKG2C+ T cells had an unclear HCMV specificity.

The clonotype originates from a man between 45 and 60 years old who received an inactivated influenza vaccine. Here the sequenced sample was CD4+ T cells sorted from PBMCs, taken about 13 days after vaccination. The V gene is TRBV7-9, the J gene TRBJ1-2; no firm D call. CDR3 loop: CASSSLSSNYGYTF. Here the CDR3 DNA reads TGTGCCAGCAGCTCATTGTCTAGTAACTATGGCTACACCTTC.